A single sample gave rise to the 26 T cell receptor beta chains below, sequenced in a study of response to subunit inactivated influenza vaccine. MiXCR was run by TCRdb on the RT-PCR reads, yielding one entry per CDR3 protein. Seen here are over 300,000 distinct CDR3 sequences, around a fifth observed once, and the top ten hold about 9.4%. Material: PBMCs from blood, obtained roughly 20 months after vaccination. These TCRs come from a man between 50 and 75 years old who received an inactivated influenza vaccine.

This clonotype showed up many times. The chain joins TRBV30 to TRBJ1-5, with no clear D. Germline V CDR1 and CDR2: GTSNPN, SVGIG (reference sequence). This CDR3 has 12 amino acids. The germline V and J ends were trimmed by 1 base and 4 bases, with 5 bases remaining between them. The CDR3 sequence: CAWSAGNQPQHF. The CDR3 nucleotides are TGTGCCTGGAGTGCGGGGAATCAGCCCCAGCATTTT.

This clonotype was counted ten times or more. The chain uses TRBV14 and TRBJ1-1, with 9 bases aligning to TRBD1. The CDR3 covers 16 residues. J gave up 2 bases and V 6 bases, and 10 bases lay outside the gene matches. Germline loops: CDR1 SGHDN, CDR2 FVKESK. The CDR3 DNA is TGTGCCAGCAGACTACAGGGGGCAAGTCTTAACACTGAAGCTTTCTTT. Amino acid sequence: CASRLQGASLNTEAFF. The variable domain in full, with the rest retrieved from reference TRBV14 and TRBJ1-1, is EAGVTQFPSHSVIEKGQTVTLRCDPISGHDNLYWYRRVMGKEIKFLLHFVKESKQDESGMPNNRFLAERTGGTYSTLKVQPAELEDSGVYFCASRLQGASLNTEAFFGQGTRLTVV.

This clonotype has a handful of counts. V is TRBV20-1 and J is TRBJ1-1, with D possibly matching TRBD1 (6 bases). This CDR3 is 12 amino acids long. Per the germline V gene, CDR1 is DFQATT and CDR2 is SNEGSKA (reference sequence). V was clipped by 3 bases and J by 8 bases, with 13 bases between them. The CDR3 is CSASRRGLEAFF. CDR3 bases: TGCAGTGCTAGTCGCAGGGGTTTGGAAGCTTTCTTT.

This sequence joins TRBV4-1 and TRBJ2-1; D assignment may be TRBD1 or TRBD2 (6 bases each). Trimming left V 1 base short and J 0 bases short, with 10 bases between. Looked up from germline, CDR1 is MGHRA and CDR2 is YSYEKL. The CDR3 is 16 amino acids. CDR3 coding DNA: TGCGCCAGCAGCCAAGGGAGGGGGAGCTCCTACAATGAGCAGTTCTTC. Amino acid sequence: CASSQGRGSSYNEQFF.

V is TRBV10-3 and J is TRBJ2-1; a weak D match, TRBD1 (6 bases). Germline lookup yields CDR1 ENHRY and CDR2 SYGVKD. Trimming stripped 0 bases from V and 1 base from J, with 10 bases between. This CDR3 spans 16 amino acids. In nucleotides, the CDR3 is TGTGCCATCAGTGAGTCGGGGGCAGGGTCCTACAATGAGCAGTTCTTC. It translates to CAISESGAGSYNEQFF.

This clonotype was seen a few times. The chain joins TRBV14 to TRBJ1-4, with D perhaps matching TRBD1 (5 bases). Germline CDR1 and CDR2: SGHDN and FVKESK. V was shortened by 0 bases and J by 3 bases, with 14 bases between the two germline ends. The CDR3 has 17 residues. This chain's CDR3 is CASSQDPRWGSNEKLFF. The CDR3 DNA reads as TGTGCCAGCAGCCAAGATCCGCGATGGGGGTCTAATGAAAAACTGTTTTTT.

In its sample, this clonotype was seen a few times. The gene calls are TRBV12-3 or TRBV12-4 and TRBJ2-1, with 7 nucleotides matching TRBD1. The CDR3 spans 14 residues. The junction had 6 bases not matched to a gene; V was cut back by 4 bases and J by 6 bases. CDR3 nucleotides: TGTGCCAGCAGTTCTACGACAGGGAGCAATGAGCAGTTCTTC. Its protein product is CASSSTTGSNEQFF.

This chain links TRBV14 with TRBJ2-1; a possible D gene is TRBD2 (6 bases). V was pared by 0 bases and J by 2 bases, with 8 bases between. Germline values: CDR1 SGHDN, CDR2 FVKESK. CDR3 length: 15 amino acids. CDR3 coding DNA: TGTGCCAGCAGCCAAGACGGGGGAGCCTACAATGAGCAGTTCTTC. The encoded protein is CASSQDGGAYNEQFF.

This clonotype was seen more than once but under ten times. The V call is TRBV9, the J call TRBJ2-3; D perhaps matches TRBD1 (6 bases). Deletions cut 3 bases from V and 4 bases from J, with 15 bases between. Germline lookup yields CDR1 SGDLS and CDR2 YYNGEE. The CDR3 length is 15 residues. The CDR3 DNA follows: TGTGCCAGCAGCGACGATGGGGGCTGGCCAGATACGCAGTATTTT. It translates to CASSDDGGWPDTQYF.

The chain uses TRBV14 and TRBJ2-5, with 9 bases identical to TRBD1. This CDR3 is built from 15 residues. Looked up from germline, CDR1 is SGHDN and CDR2 is FVKESK. Trimming took 4 bases from V and 5 from J; bases not matched to a gene: 8. DNA of the CDR3: TGTGCCAGCAGCCCTTTGACAGGGGGGTACGAGACCCAGTACTTC. It yields the protein CASSPLTGGYETQYF. The complete variable domain, with remaining parts taken from reference TRBV14 and TRBJ2-5, reads EAGVTQFPSHSVIEKGQTVTLRCDPISGHDNLYWYRRVMGKEIKFLLHFVKESKQDESGMPNNRFLAERTGGTYSTLKVQPAELEDSGVYFCASSPLTGGYETQYFGPGTRLLVL.

This clonotype was recorded at least ten times. The gene calls are TRBV28 and TRBJ1-5, with D hard to call. V was pared by 8 bases and J by 3 bases, with 14 bases between. The CDR3 runs 14 residues. Germline CDR1 is MDHEN and CDR2 is SYDVKM. CDR3 sequence reads: CASGLDGYNQPQHF. The CDR3 DNA reads as TGTGCCAGCGGCCTGGACGGGTACAATCAGCCCCAGCATTTT.

This clonotype was counted between two and nine times. The rearrangement links TRBV4-3 to TRBJ1-2, with 7 bases identical to TRBD1. The CDR3 length is 15 residues. V lost 4 bases, J lost 4 bases, and 9 bases stayed unmatched. Germline V gene data show CDR1 as LGHNA and CDR2 as YSLEER. The CDR3 region is CASSLFSGGVYGYTF. The CDR3, as DNA: TGCGCCAGCAGCCTTTTTTCAGGGGGGGTCTATGGCTACACCTTC.

This clonotype turned up a few times. The rearrangement links TRBV28 to TRBJ2-2; D remains unclear. Trimming removed 4 bases from V and 5 bases from J, with 17 bases in between. The germline V gene has CDR1 MDHEN and CDR2 SYDVKM. The CDR3 sequence is 16 residues long. CDR3 sequence reads: CASSSPGGVRTGELFF. The CDR3, as DNA: TGTGCCAGCAGTTCACCGGGCGGAGTTCGAACCGGGGAGCTGTTTTTT. Based on the CDR3 plus reference TRBV28 and TRBJ2-2, the full variable domain is DVKVTQSSRYLVKRTGEKVFLECVQDMDHENMFWYRQDPGLGLRLIYFSYDVKMKEKGDIPEGYSVSREKKERFSLILESASTNQTSMYLCASSSPGGVRTGELFFGEGSRLTVL.

This clonotype was recorded at least ten times. The chain combines TRBV6-2 or TRBV6-3 with TRBJ1-1, with 8 nucleotides matching TRBD1. The germline V gene encodes CDR1 MNHEY and CDR2 SVGEGT. Unmatched junction bases numbered 12, after V lost 7 bases and J lost 5 bases. This CDR3 is 15 amino acids long. The CDR3 here is CASNLRQGPGTEAFF. In DNA form, the CDR3 reads TGTGCCAGCAACCTCCGACAGGGGCCAGGTACTGAAGCTTTCTTT.

This clonotype has a handful of counts. J is TRBJ1-3 and V is TRBV6-1, with D possibly being TRBD1 (5 bases). CDR1 is MNHNS, CDR2 SASEGT, per germline. Trimming cost V 11 bases and J 1 base, with 6 bases left between them. The CDR3 length is 11 residues. The chain's CDR3 is CARQSGNTIYF. CDR3 coding DNA: TGTGCCCGACAGTCTGGAAACACCATATATTTT.

This clonotype was seen many times. The genes are TRBV5-1 and TRBJ2-5; TRBD1 agrees at 10 bases. Germline CDR1 reads SGHRS; CDR2 reads YFSETQ. The CDR3 runs to 15 residues. Germline trimming cut 4 bases from V and 5 bases from J; bases unmatched to any gene: 8. The CDR3 sequence is CASSTGQGRGETQYF. The CDR3 DNA is TGCGCCAGCAGCACGGGACAGGGGAGAGGGGAGACCCAGTACTTC.

This clonotype was picked up many times. The chain links TRBV24-1 to TRBJ1-2; D is ambiguous. CDR1 and CDR2 from the germline V gene are KGHDR and SFDVKD. V lost 0 bases and J lost 4, with 8 bases in between. The CDR3 length is 14 residues. CDR3 sequence reads: CATSDLHSTYGYTF. The CDR3 bases are TGTGCCACCAGTGATTTGCATTCTACCTATGGCTACACCTTC.

The J gene is TRBJ2-1, the V gene TRBV7-9; 8 bases are a match to TRBD2. This CDR3 spans 16 amino acids. Germline assignment: CDR1 SEHNR and CDR2 FQNEAQ (reference sequence). The ends lost 5 bases at V and 3 bases at J; junction bases unmatched: 9. The CDR3 protein is CASSPPSGSLYNEQFF. CDR3 sequence (DNA): TGTGCCAGCAGCCCCCCAAGCGGGAGCCTCTACAATGAGCAGTTCTTC.

The genes are TRBV29-1 and TRBJ1-1, with a possible D match to TRBD1 (6 bases). This CDR3 spans 13 amino acids. Trimming stripped 5 bases from V and 0 bases from J, with 10 bases between. CDR1 SQVTM and CDR2 ANQGSEA come from the germline V gene. The chain's CDR3 is CSVLGQLNTEAFF. CDR3 bases: TGCAGCGTTCTGGGACAATTGAACACTGAAGCTTTCTTT. Variable domain in full (rest from reference TRBV29-1 and TRBJ1-1): SAVISQKPSRDICQRGTSLTIQCQVDSQVTMMFWYRQQPGQSLTLIATANQGSEATYESGFVIDKFPISRPNLTFSTLTVSNMSPEDSSIYLCSVLGQLNTEAFFGQGTRLTVV.

This clonotype appeared a few times. The chain carries TRBV6-5 and TRBJ1-3; D uncertain. V was shortened by 4 bases and J by 4 bases, with 11 bases between the two germline ends. The CDR3 has 14 residues. Germline CDR1 is MNHEY and CDR2 is SVGAGI. CDR3 in amino acids: CASSSGIMGNTIYF. The CDR3, as DNA: TGTGCCAGCAGTTCGGGCATCATGGGAAACACCATATATTTT.

This clonotype has only a few counts. This sequence joins TRBV28 and TRBJ2-2, with 7 bases identical to TRBD1. Germline lookup yields CDR1 MDHEN and CDR2 SYDVKM. This CDR3 comprises 14 residues. With 6 bases clipped from V and 6 bases from J, the junction kept 7 bases outside the gene matches. In DNA, the CDR3 is TGTGCCAGCAGCGTTTCAACAGGGGCCGGGGAGCTGTTTTTT. Translated, it gives CASSVSTGAGELFF. The full variable domain, with the rest looked up from reference TRBV28 and TRBJ2-2, is DVKVTQSSRYLVKRTGEKVFLECVQDMDHENMFWYRQDPGLGLRLIYFSYDVKMKEKGDIPEGYSVSREKKERFSLILESASTNQTSMYLCASSVSTGAGELFFGEGSRLTVL.

V usage is TRBV19 and J usage is TRBJ1-3; D not certain. Germline V CDR1 and CDR2: LNHDA, SQIVND (reference sequence). The CDR3 runs 14 residues. V lost 6 bases to trimming and J lost 0 bases, with 9 bases between them. In DNA form, the CDR3 reads TGTGCCAGTAGGTCGCCCTTCTCTGGAAACACCATATATTTT. This gives the protein CASRSPFSGNTIYF.

This clonotype came up a few times. The chain combines TRBV7-9 with TRBJ1-4, with D maybe TRBD1 (6 bases). Germline CDR1 reads SEHNR; CDR2 reads FQNEAQ (reference sequence). Trimming removed 1 base from V and 4 bases from J, with 13 bases in between. The CDR3 contains 16 residues. The CDR3 reads CASSLDRGPYNEKLFF. The CDR3 DNA reads TGTGCCAGCAGCTTAGATCGGGGGCCATATAATGAAAAACTGTTTTTT.

Only a few counts were recorded for this clonotype. The chain couples TRBV20-1 to TRBJ1-5; tentative D call: TRBD1 (5 bases). Germline CDR1 DFQATT, CDR2 SNEGSKA (reference sequence). This CDR3 comprises 15 residues. V dropped 7 bases and J dropped 6 bases, with 22 bases sitting between them. In nucleotides, the CDR3 is TGCAGTGGGACACGGGGCCTCACAGGACCTCAGCCCCAGCATTTT. Protein sequence: CSGTRGLTGPQPQHF.

V usage is TRBV9 and J usage is TRBJ2-2; D tentatively fits TRBD1 or TRBD2 (5 bases each). This CDR3 comprises 17 residues. In germline, CDR1 is SGDLS, CDR2 YYNGEE. V gave up 0 bases and J gave up 1 base, with 13 bases separating them. The CDR3 spells CASSVARGGLNTGELFF. As DNA, the CDR3 is TGTGCCAGCAGCGTAGCTAGGGGCGGGTTGAACACCGGGGAGCTGTTTTTT.

This clonotype was seen only a few times. The CDR3 is CATSRAGTDTQYF. The CDR3 bases are TGTGCCACCAGCAGAGCGGGAACAGATACGCAGTATTTT. The V and J genes are TRBV15 and TRBJ2-3, with D perhaps matching TRBD2 (5 bases). Germline assignment: CDR1 LNHNV and CDR2 YYDKDF (reference sequence). The CDR3 runs 13 residues. V was clipped by 1 base and J by 3 bases, with 5 bases between them.